The present TCR beta chain was sequenced within a study of CD8 T cells in Susac syndrome. V was clipped by 3 bases and J by 2 bases, with 7 bases between them. This CDR3 has 14 amino acids. Germline CDR1 reads SGHDN; CDR2 reads FVKESK. Random hexamers primed reverse transcription of about 0.5 to 1 ug RNA. TCR beta CDR3 was amplified by immunoSEQ multiplex PCR. This amplification extended across 54 Vbeta and 13 Jbeta segments. TCRdb recomputed calls from the immunoSEQ multiplex PCR reads with MiXCR, one row per CDR3 protein. The data hold about 430,000 distinct CDR3 sequences, with around 83% observed a single time. Sequencing of TCR beta covered CD8+ and CD4+ T cells obtained from blood. The multiple sclerosis control group consisted of treatment-naive patients whose relapsing-remitting disease, which was either stable or active, fulfilled revised McDonald criteria. It was negative isolation that provided the CD8+ and CD4+ T cells, whereas TEMRA cells were enriched by FACS.

The receptor was derived from a human donor with multiple sclerosis. The chain has TRBV14 and TRBJ1-4; no firm D call. The sequenced material came from CD8+ T cells from PBMCs. The CDR3 DNA sequence: TGTGCCAGCAGCCAGGTGGCGACTAATGAAAAACTGTTTTTT. Translation: CASSQVATNEKLFF.